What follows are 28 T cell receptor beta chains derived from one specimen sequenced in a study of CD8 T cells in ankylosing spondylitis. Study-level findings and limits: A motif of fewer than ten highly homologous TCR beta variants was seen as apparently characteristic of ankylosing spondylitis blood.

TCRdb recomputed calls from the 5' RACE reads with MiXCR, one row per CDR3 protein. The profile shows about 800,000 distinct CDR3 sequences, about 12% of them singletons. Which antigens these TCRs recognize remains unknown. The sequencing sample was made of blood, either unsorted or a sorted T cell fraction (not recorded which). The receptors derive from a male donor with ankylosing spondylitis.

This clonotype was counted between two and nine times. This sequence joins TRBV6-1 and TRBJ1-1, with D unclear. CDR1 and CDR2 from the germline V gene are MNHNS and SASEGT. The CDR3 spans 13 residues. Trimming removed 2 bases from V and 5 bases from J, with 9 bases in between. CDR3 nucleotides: TGTGCCAGCAGTGAATCGCGGGTGACTGAAGCTTTCTTT. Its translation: CASSESRVTEAFF.

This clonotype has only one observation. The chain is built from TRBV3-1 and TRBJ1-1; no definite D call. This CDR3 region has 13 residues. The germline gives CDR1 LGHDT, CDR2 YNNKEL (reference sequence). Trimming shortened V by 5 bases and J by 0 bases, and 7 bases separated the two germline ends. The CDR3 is CASSVFMNTEAFF. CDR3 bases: TGTGCCAGCAGCGTCTTCATGAACACTGAAGCTTTCTTT.

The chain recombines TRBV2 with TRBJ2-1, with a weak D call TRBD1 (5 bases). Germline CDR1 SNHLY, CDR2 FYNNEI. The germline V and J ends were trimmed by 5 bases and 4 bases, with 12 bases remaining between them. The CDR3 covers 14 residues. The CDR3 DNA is TGTGCCAGCAGTTCATATAGGGGATACAATGAGCAGTTCTTC. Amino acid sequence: CASSSYRGYNEQFF.

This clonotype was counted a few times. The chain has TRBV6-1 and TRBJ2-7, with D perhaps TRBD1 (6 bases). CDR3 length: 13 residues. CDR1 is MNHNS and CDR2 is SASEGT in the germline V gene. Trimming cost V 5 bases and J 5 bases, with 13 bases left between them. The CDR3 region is CASSRRGTNEQYF. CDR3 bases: TGTGCCAGCAGTAGGAGAGGGACAAACGAGCAGTACTTC.

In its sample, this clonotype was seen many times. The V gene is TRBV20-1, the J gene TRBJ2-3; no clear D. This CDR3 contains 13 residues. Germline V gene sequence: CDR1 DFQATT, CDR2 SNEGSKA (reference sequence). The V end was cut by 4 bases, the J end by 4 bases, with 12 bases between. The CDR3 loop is CSATDARADTQYF. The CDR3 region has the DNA TGCAGTGCTACCGACGCTAGGGCAGATACGCAGTATTTT.

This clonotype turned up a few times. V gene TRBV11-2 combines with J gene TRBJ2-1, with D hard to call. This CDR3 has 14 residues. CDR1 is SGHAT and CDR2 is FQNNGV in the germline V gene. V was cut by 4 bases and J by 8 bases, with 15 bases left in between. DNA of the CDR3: TGTGCCAGCAGCTCCCCTAAGGTCTGGTATGAGCAGTTCTTC. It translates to CASSSPKVWYEQFF.

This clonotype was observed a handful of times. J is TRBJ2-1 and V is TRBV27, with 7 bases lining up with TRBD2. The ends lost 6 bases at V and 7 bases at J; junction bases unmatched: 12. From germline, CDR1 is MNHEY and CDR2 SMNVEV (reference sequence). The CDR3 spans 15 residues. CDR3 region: CASRRDPGRVNEQFF. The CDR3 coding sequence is TGTGCCAGCAGGAGGGACCCAGGGAGGGTTAATGAGCAGTTCTTC.

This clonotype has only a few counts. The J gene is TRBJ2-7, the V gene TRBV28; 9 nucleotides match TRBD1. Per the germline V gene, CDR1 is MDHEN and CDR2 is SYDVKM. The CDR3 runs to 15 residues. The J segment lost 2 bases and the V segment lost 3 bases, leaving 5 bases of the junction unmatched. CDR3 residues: CASSLTGDRAYEQYF. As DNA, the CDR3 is TGTGCCAGCAGTTTGACAGGGGACAGGGCCTACGAGCAGTACTTC.

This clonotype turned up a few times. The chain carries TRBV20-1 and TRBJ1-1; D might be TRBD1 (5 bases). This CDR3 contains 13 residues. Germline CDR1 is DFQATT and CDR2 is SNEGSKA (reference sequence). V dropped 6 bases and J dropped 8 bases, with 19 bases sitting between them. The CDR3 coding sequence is TGCAGTGCCATTGACAGTTGGTGGACGGAAGCTTTCTTT. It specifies CSAIDSWWTEAFF.

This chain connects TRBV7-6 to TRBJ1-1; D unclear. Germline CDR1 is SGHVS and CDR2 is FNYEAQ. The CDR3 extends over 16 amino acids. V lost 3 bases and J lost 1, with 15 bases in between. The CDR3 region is CASSFSGWDQNTEAFF. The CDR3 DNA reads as TGTGCCAGCAGCTTCTCGGGATGGGATCAGAACACTGAAGCTTTCTTT.

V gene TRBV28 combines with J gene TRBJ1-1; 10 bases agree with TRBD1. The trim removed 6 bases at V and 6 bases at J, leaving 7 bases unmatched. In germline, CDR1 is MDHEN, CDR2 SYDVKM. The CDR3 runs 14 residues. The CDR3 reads CASRPPDRGPEAFF. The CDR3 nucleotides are TGTGCCAGCAGACCACCAGACAGGGGGCCTGAAGCTTTCTTT.

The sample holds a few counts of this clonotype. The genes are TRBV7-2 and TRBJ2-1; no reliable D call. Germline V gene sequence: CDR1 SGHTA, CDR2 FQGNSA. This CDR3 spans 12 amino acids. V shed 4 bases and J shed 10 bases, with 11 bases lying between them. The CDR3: CASSSMVQEQFF. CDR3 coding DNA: TGTGCCAGCAGCTCGATGGTACAGGAGCAGTTCTTC.

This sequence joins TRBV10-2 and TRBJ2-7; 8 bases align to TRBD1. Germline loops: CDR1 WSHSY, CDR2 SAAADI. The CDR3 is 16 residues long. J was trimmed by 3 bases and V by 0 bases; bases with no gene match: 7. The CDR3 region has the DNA TGCGCCAGCAGTGAGTCATGGACAGGGAACTTCTACGAGCAGTACTTC. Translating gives CASSESWTGNFYEQYF.

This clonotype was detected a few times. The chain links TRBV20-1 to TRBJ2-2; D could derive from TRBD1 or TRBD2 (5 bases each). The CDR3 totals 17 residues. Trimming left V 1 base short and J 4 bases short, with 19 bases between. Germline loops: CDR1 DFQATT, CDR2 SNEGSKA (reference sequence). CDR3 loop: CSARGGFGQGVTGELFF. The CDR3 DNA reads TGCAGTGCTAGAGGGGGTTTCGGGCAGGGAGTCACCGGGGAGCTGTTTTTT.

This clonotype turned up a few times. CDR3 loop: CASSEEPGNTIYF. CDR3 DNA sequence: TGTGCCAGCAGTGAAGAGCCTGGAAACACCATATATTTT. This chain uses TRBV6-1 with TRBJ1-3; D gene uncertain. Deletions cut 1 base from V and 2 bases from J, with 3 bases between. This CDR3 spans 13 amino acids. Germline loops: CDR1 MNHNS, CDR2 SASEGT.

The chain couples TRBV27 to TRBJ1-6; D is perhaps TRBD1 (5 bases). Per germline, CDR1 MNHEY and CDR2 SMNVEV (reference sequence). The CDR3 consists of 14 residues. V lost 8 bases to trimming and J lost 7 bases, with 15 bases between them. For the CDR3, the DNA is TGTGCCAGCCGCCTCACGGACACCAATTCACCCCTCCACTTT. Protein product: CASRLTDTNSPLHF.

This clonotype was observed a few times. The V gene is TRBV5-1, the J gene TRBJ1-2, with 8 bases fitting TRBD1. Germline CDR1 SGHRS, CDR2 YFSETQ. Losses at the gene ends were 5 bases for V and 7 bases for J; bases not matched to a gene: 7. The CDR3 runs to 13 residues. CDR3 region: CASRDRDFGGYTF. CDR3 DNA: TGCGCCAGCAGGGACAGGGACTTCGGTGGCTACACCTTC.

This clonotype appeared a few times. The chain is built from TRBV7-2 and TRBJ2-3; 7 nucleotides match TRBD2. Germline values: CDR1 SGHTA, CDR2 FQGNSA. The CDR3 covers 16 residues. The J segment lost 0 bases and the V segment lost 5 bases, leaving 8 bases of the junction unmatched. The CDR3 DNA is TGTGCCAGCAGCCCCTGGGGAGGGAGAAGCACAGATACGCAGTATTTT. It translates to CASSPWGGRSTDTQYF.

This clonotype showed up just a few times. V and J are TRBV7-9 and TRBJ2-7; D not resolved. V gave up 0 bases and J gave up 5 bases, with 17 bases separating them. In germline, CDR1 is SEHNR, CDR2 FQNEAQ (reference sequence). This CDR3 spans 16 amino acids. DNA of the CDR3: TGTGCCAGCAGCTTAGCGCTGGCGCCACCCCTAGACGAGCAGTACTTC. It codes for CASSLALAPPLDEQYF.

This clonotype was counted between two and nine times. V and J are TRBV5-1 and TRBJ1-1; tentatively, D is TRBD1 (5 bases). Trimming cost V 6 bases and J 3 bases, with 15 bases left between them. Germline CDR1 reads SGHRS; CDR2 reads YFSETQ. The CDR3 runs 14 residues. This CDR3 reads CASTLTALDTEAFF. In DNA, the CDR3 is TGCGCCAGCACCCTGACAGCTTTGGACACTGAAGCTTTCTTT.

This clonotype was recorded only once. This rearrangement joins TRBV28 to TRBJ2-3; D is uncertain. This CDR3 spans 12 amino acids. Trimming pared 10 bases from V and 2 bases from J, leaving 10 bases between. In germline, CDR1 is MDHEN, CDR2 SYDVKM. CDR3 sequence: CATLGDTDTQYF. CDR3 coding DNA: TGTGCCACCCTTGGGGACACAGATACGCAGTATTTT.

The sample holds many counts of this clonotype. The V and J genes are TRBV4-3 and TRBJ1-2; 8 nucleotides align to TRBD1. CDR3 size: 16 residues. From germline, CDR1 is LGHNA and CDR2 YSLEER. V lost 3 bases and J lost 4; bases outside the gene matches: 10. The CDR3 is CASSHHGQGTFYGYTF. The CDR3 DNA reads TGCGCCAGCAGCCACCACGGACAGGGCACTTTCTATGGCTACACCTTC.

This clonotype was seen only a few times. The CDR3 sequence: CASSLRDRADEQFF. As DNA, the CDR3 is TGTGCCAGCAGTCTTCGGGACAGGGCGGATGAGCAGTTCTTC. V gene TRBV6-1 combines with J gene TRBJ2-1; 9 positions agree with TRBD1. V trimming: 5 bases; J trimming: 8 bases; junction bases outside the gene matches: 7. This CDR3 has 14 amino acids. The V gene's germline CDR1 is MNHNS and CDR2 SASEGT.

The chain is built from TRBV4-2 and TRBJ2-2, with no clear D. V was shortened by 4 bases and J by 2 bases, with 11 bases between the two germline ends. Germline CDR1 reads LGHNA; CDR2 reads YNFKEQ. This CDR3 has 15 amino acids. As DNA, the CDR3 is TGTGCCAGCAGCCGTGAGGATCTAAACACCGGGGAGCTGTTTTTT. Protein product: CASSREDLNTGELFF.

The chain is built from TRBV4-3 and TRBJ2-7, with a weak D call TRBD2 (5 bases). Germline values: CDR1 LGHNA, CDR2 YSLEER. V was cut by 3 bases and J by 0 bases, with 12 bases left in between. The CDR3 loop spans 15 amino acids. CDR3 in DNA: TGCGCCAGCAGCCAGGGGAAGGCGGGCTCCTACGAGCAGTACTTC. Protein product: CASSQGKAGSYEQYF.

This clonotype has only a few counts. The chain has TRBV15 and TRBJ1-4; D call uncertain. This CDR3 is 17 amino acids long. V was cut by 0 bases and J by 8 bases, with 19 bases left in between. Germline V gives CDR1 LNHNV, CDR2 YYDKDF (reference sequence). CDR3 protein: CATSRDLSWGGGEKLFF. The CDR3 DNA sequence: TGTGCCACCAGCAGAGATCTCTCATGGGGAGGTGGGGAAAAACTGTTTTTT.

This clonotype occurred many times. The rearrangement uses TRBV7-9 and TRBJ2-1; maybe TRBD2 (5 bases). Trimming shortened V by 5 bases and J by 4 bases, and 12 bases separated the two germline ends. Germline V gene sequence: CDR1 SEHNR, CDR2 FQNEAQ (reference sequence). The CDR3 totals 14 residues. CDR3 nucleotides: TGTGCCAGCAGCCCCCGGGATGTTTACAATGAGCAGTTCTTC. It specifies CASSPRDVYNEQFF.

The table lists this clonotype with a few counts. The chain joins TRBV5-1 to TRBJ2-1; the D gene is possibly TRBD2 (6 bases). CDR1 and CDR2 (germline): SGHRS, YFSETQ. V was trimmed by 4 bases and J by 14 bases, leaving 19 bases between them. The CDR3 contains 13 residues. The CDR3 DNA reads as TGCGCCAGCAGCCTGGGACTGCCTGTCGGGGAGTTCTTC. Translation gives CASSLGLPVGEFF.